The sequence of this T cell receptor beta chain was determined in a study of shared clonotypes between healthy human individuals (dated by TCRdb to 2020 to 2022). Concerning the study at large: A few men and a couple of women, aged 18 to 49 years, made up the cohort. Per donor, leukapheresis produced somewhere between about 0.94 and 9.5 billion PBMCs. Per donor, three plates each were used for CD4 naive and CD4 memory, two for CD8 naive, and one for CD8 memory. Blood TCR repertoires of 5 or 6 healthy adults were deeply sequenced to estimate repertoire size and the extent of clonotype sharing between individuals. To increase sequencing depth and limit assay-specific biases, TCR repertoire library preparation and sequencing were carried out by different laboratories using diverse techniques.

Using the deep immunoSEQ assay, multiplex PCR amplified TCR CDR3 regions from genomic DNA. For each cell subset, the extracted genomic DNA was distributed evenly across all wells of several immunoSEQ 96-well plates, and each plate served as one replicate. Each replicate PCR for sorted subsets received about 0.2 ug genomic DNA, equal to tens of thousands of T cell genomes. Purified libraries were measured with a Qubit 3.0 fluorometer, size-checked on a Bioanalyzer 2100, and measured again with the KAPA Library Quantification kit. Every immunoSEQ 96-well plate was sequenced on a dedicated single-read 150-cycle Illumina NextSeq 550 flow cell. Regarding the original processing steps: The immunoSEQ output contained only junctional sequences without quality scores, so filtering could not match that applied to full-length reads. To assign V/J genes and CDR3, sequences were annotated against IMGT germline references using PyIR, a Python wrapper for IgBLAST v1.9. Reads with weak V/J assignments (E-value above 1e-6), missing CDR3, stop codons, out-of-frame junctions, or ambiguous translated residues were removed. V3J clonotypes were defined as sequences sharing the same inferred V gene, J gene, and CDR3 amino acid sequence. The percentage overlap between two repertoires was calculated by dividing the number of shared unique clonotypes by the size of the smaller repertoire. RTK rarefaction, the Chao1 estimator, and Recon v2.1 estimates of unobserved clonotypes were used to assess repertoire richness. Generation probabilities for all TCRbeta clonotypes obtained by the gDNA method from a few donors were computed using OLGA. TCRdb took over this immuneACCESS table, retaining in-frame rearrangements with V and J assigned. Such tables are incomplete; in checked studies, under half of the missing clones stem from an unresolved V gene, and the remainder is unexplained. V, J and clone size were drawn from that table, and D and trimming were deduced from the DNA. Within this sample are more than 900,000 clones, with 75% to 80% of them counted one time only. The leading ten clones occupy roughly 0.61% of the sample.

General conclusions and limits of the study: Rarefaction of sorted-subset datasets indicated incomplete sequencing despite the large sequencing depth. Sampling was restricted to blood, and TCR repertoires in tissue are likely to differ from TCR repertoires in blood. The genetic and exposure-history diversity represented was limited by the small number of donors. About 5% of naive CD4, 3.5% of naive CD8, roughly 2.5% of memory CD4, and about 0.4% of memory CD8 clonotypes were shared across four donors. Naive subsets generally had larger estimated clonotype richness than memory subsets. Pairwise subsampling indicated that sequencing depth was expected to affect the degree of clonotype sharing among donors. Compared with non-shared clonotypes, clonotypes shared by all four sorted-subset donors had higher generation probabilities.

There are 16 amino acids in the CDR3, from cysteine to phenylalanine inclusive. Solely the CDR3 DNA is kept, with 48 bases framed from the first base. Trimming accounts for 0 bases at V and 4 bases at J, while the number of junction bases matched to no gene is 6. Taken from the germline V gene, the CDR1 and CDR2 loops are SGHTS and YDEGEE. As regards this clone: The antigen it binds to is not known. No base-level quality is on record; no much larger clone is a single base apart.

The donors were healthy, HIV-negative adults with no recently reported acute infections or vaccinations. All donors were Caucasian adults living in Nashville, Tennessee, USA. Magnetic negative selection was used to enrich CD4+ T cells, after which naive cells were positively selected on CD45RA and the negative fraction became the memory subset. Blood was collected by leukapheresis, and PBMCs were isolated by Ficoll-Histopaque density gradient centrifugation and then cryopreserved in liquid nitrogen vapor phase. Analytical flow cytometry was used to check the purity and quantity of each magnetically sorted T cell population. From each sorted fraction, genomic DNA was isolated and quantified by UV absorbance on a Nanodrop 2000c.

This sequence was found in a man aged 18 to 30 in good health. Some clones in this sample may be carry-over from other donors' samples. The chain is assembled from TRBV5-8 and TRBJ2-7; TRBD2 lines up with 11 middle nucleotides. What was sequenced was memory CD4+ T cells from PBMCs. Sample cell subset or site, as interpreted from the label and publication: CD45RA-negative fraction. The sequenced DNA: TGTGCCAGCAGCTTGGGGGAGGGACTAGCGGAATACGAGCAGTACTTC. This gives the protein CASSLGEGLAEYEQYF.